The 23 T cell receptor beta chains given below trace back to one sample, sequenced in a study of blood T cells in healthy people across ages. Combining a sample-barcoded 5' primer with a J-beta primer mix, a second PCR ran for roughly 7 to 12 cycles. TCRdb re-called the 5' RACE reads through MiXCR, storing one row per CDR3 protein. Among about 1.5 million distinct CDR3 sequences, 42% were seen once, and the ten largest hold approximately 7.9%. The specimen was blood. The source is a woman aged 18-30 years in good health.

The chain couples TRBV6-1 to TRBJ1-1; a weak D match, TRBD1 (5 bases). Per germline, CDR1 MNHNS and CDR2 SASEGT. The CDR3 has 16 amino acids. Between the trimmed V and J ends, which lost 7 bases and 0 bases, there was a span of 18 bases. CDR3 nucleotides: TGTGCCAGCAAAAGGGGACCACTGGATTTGAACACTGAAGCTTTCTTT. Its protein is CASKRGPLDLNTEAFF.

In this sample, this clonotype turned up a few times. The V gene is TRBV13, the J gene TRBJ2-3; 9 bases agree with TRBD2. This CDR3 is 18 amino acids long. Per the germline V gene, CDR1 is PRHDT and CDR2 is FYEKMQ (reference sequence). V gave up 1 base and J gave up 6 bases; unmatched junction bases: 14. The CDR3 protein is CASSLESAAGGPRDTQYF. CDR3 sequence (DNA): TGTGCCAGCAGCTTAGAGTCCGCGGCGGGGGGGCCGCGGGATACGCAGTATTTT.

The chain joins TRBV11-3 to TRBJ2-1, with 7 bases matching TRBD2. This CDR3 comprises 16 residues. The germline V gene has CDR1 SGHNT and CDR2 YENEEA. Trimming cost V 0 bases and J 3 bases; bases outside gene matches: 5. The DNA of the CDR3 is TGTGCCAGCAGCTTAGATTACCCTAGCGGCTACAATGAGCAGTTCTTC. Amino acids: CASSLDYPSGYNEQFF.

On this clonotype itself: A read error may account for a junction end that differs from germline. The V gene is TRBV6-2 or TRBV6-3, the J gene TRBJ2-3; no reliable D call. CDR3 length equals 11 residues. The V gene's germline CDR1 is MNHEY and CDR2 SVGEGT. CDR3 in amino acids: CASRTTDTRYF. As DNA, the CDR3 is TGTGCCAGCAGGACGACGGATACGCGGTATTTT.

Comments on this clonotype: A much more abundant neighbour one base away suggests this may be a read error. The V and J genes are TRBV10-3 and TRBJ2-1, with 7 bases aligning to TRBD1. The end of the DNA aligns better with TRBJ2-7, so the J call may be wrong. This CDR3 comprises 14 residues. Germline lookup yields CDR1 ENHRY and CDR2 SYGVKD. The CDR3 sequence: CAISGRQGNNEQYF. For the CDR3, the DNA is TGTGCCATCAGTGGTAGACAGGGTAACAATGAGCAGTACTTC.

This clonotype was seen a few times. At one end, the junction sequence differs from germline, possibly due to a read error. The gene calls are TRBV5-1 and TRBJ2-5; no definite D call. The germline V gene encodes CDR1 SGHRS and CDR2 YFSETQ. The CDR3 consists of 15 residues. In DNA form, the CDR3 reads TGCGCCAGCAGTTTGGTCGCTTCCGCCCAAGAGACCCAGTACTTC. Protein sequence: CASSLVASAQETQYF.

Remarks on this clonotype: It differs at one base from a far larger clone, so likely a read error. J is TRBJ2-7 and V is TRBV28, with TRBD2 as a possible D gene (5 bases). This CDR3 region has 13 residues. Trimming removed 2 bases at V and 5 bases at J, with 10 bases between. Germline values: CDR1 MDHEN, CDR2 SYDVKM. CDR3 loop: CASSLRVSDEQYF. CDR3 nucleotide sequence: TGTGCCAGCAGTTTAAGGGTTAGCGACGAGCAGTACTTC.

The chain joins TRBV28 to TRBJ1-2, with no clear D. The CDR3 length is 15 residues. CDR1 and CDR2 (germline): MDHEN, SYDVKM. Between the trimmed V and J ends, which lost 5 bases and 0 bases, there was a span of 13 bases. The CDR3 here is CASSQNWGANYGYTF. CDR3 nucleotide sequence: TGTGCCAGCAGTCAGAATTGGGGAGCTAACTATGGCTACACCTTC.

The rearrangement uses TRBV20-1 and TRBJ2-3, with D possibly being TRBD1 (6 bases). The germline gives CDR1 DFQATT, CDR2 SNEGSKA (reference sequence). The CDR3 has 14 residues. V was shortened by 4 bases and J by 4 bases, with 15 bases between the two germline ends. For the CDR3, the DNA is TGCAGTGCTAACCGGGACATTAGTCCAGATACGCAGTATTTT. It translates to CSANRDISPDTQYF.

This clonotype was detected only a few times. The genes are TRBV15 and TRBJ1-1; 8 nucleotides align to TRBD1. This CDR3 comprises 15 residues. The junction had 5 bases not matched to a gene; V was cut back by 0 bases and J by 5 bases. Germline assignment: CDR1 LNHNV and CDR2 YYDKDF (reference sequence). Here the CDR3 reads CATSRDRTGSTEAFF. CDR3 DNA sequence: TGTGCCACCAGCAGAGATCGGACAGGGAGTACTGAAGCTTTCTTT.

This clonotype was seen a handful of times. The chain links TRBV27 to TRBJ1-2; D is unclear. V lost 5 bases to trimming and J lost 0 bases, with 13 bases between them. Germline V CDR1 and CDR2: MNHEY, SMNVEV (reference sequence). This CDR3 spans 15 amino acids. The CDR3 sequence is CASSPGPASNYGYTF. The CDR3 DNA is TGTGCCAGCAGTCCCGGACCAGCCTCTAACTATGGCTACACCTTC.

This clonotype turned up a few times. This chain links TRBV7-9 with TRBJ2-3; TRBD2 agrees at 7 bases. The V segment lost 5 bases and the J segment 2 bases; nucleotides outside the gene matches: 13. Germline loops: CDR1 SEHNR, CDR2 FQNEAQ (reference sequence). The CDR3 consists of 17 residues. This CDR3 reads CASSGESDGRNTDTQYF. CDR3 DNA sequence: TGTGCCAGCAGCGGAGAATCGGACGGGAGGAACACAGATACGCAGTATTTT.

The chain couples TRBV5-1 to TRBJ2-7; D is undetermined. This CDR3 is 13 amino acids long. Germline CDR1 and CDR2: SGHRS and YFSETQ. The V gene lost 4 bases and the J gene lost 2 bases, with 10 bases spanning the gap. The CDR3 bases are TGCGCCAGCAGCCTCCCCCGGGCCTACGAGCAGTACTTC. It specifies CASSLPRAYEQYF.

The chain carries TRBV12-3 or TRBV12-4 and TRBJ2-3; 7 bases align to TRBD2. The CDR3 consists of 16 residues. The J segment lost 2 bases and the V segment lost 1 base, leaving 6 bases of the junction unmatched. The CDR3 loop reads CASSLGLAVHTDTQYF. The DNA for the CDR3 is TGTGCCAGCAGTTTAGGGCTAGCGGTTCACACAGATACGCAGTATTTT.

This clonotype occurred a few times. V is TRBV7-3 and J is TRBJ2-1, with 9 bases lining up with TRBD1. After removal of 8 bases from V and 4 bases from J, the junction contained 9 bases not matched to a gene. The CDR3 is made up of 15 amino acids. Germline V gene data show CDR1 as SGHTA and CDR2 as FQGTGA. CDR3 DNA sequence: TGTGCCAGCGGAGTACAGGGGGCGCAATACAATGAGCAGTTCTTC. Translated, it gives CASGVQGAQYNEQFF.

This chain joins TRBV15 and TRBJ1-3; unclear D gene. CDR1 LNHNV and CDR2 YYDKDF come from the germline V gene (reference sequence). V dropped 1 base and J dropped 2 bases, with 12 bases sitting between them. The CDR3 totals 16 residues. CDR3 residues: CATSRARPTTGNTIYF. The CDR3 DNA is TGTGCCACCAGCAGAGCCCGACCGACAACTGGAAACACCATATATTTT.

J is TRBJ1-6 and V is TRBV2; no reliable D call. Germline V gene data show CDR1 as SNHLY and CDR2 as FYNNEI. Trimming removed 6 bases from V and 8 bases from J, with 14 bases in between. The CDR3 length is 14 residues. In DNA, the CDR3 is TGTGCCAGCAGCCCAGACGGCCGGTATTCACCCCTCCACTTT. Protein: CASSPDGRYSPLHF.

This sequence joins TRBV27 and TRBJ1-2, with D possibly TRBD1 on 5 matching bases. Germline CDR1 reads MNHEY; CDR2 reads SMNVEV (reference sequence). CDR3 length equals 17 residues. V shed 2 bases and J shed 7 bases, with 23 bases lying between them. CDR3 sequence (DNA): TGTGCCAGCAGTTTAAGCGGGCAGGGAGTTGTGCTGGCTGGCTACACCTTC. Translation: CASSLSGQGVVLAGYTF.

This clonotype was detected a few times. The CDR3 spells CASSVAPGRETQYF. In nucleotides, the CDR3 is TGTGCCAGCAGCGTAGCTCCCGGGCGGGAGACCCAGTACTTC. The rearrangement links TRBV9 to TRBJ2-5, with no clear D. V lost 0 bases and J 5 bases, leaving 11 bases between the germline ends. Looked up from germline, CDR1 is SGDLS and CDR2 is YYNGEE. The CDR3 runs to 14 residues.

This clonotype was detected once. The rearrangement uses TRBV27 and TRBJ2-7; TRBD2 might be the D (6 bases). Germline loops: CDR1 MNHEY, CDR2 SMNVEV (reference sequence). The V end was cut by 7 bases, the J end by 4 bases, with 14 bases between. CDR3 size: 13 residues. For the CDR3, the DNA is TGTGCCAGCACCGACATCGGGGGATACGAGCAGTACTTC. Amino acid sequence: CASTDIGGYEQYF.

V usage is TRBV28 and J usage is TRBJ2-4; the D is unclear. The germline CDR1 and CDR2 sequences are MDHEN and SYDVKM. This CDR3 comprises 16 residues. Trimming pared 3 bases from V and 0 bases from J, leaving 12 bases between. CDR3 in DNA: TGTGCCAGCAGTTTCCCCCCGATTGTAGCCAAAAACATTCAGTACTTC. Protein product: CASSFPPIVAKNIQYF.

This chain connects TRBV20-1 to TRBJ2-1; 10 bases match TRBD2. The CDR3 is 17 amino acids. Losses at the gene ends were 6 bases for V and 4 bases for J; bases not matched to a gene: 15. Germline-derived CDR1 and CDR2 are DFQATT and SNEGSKA (reference sequence). Here the CDR3 reads CSAIDRTSGLNYNEQFF. The CDR3 DNA reads TGCAGTGCCATAGACAGGACTAGCGGATTGAATTACAATGAGCAGTTCTTC.

The gene calls are TRBV20-1 and TRBJ2-7, with D perhaps assigned TRBD1 or TRBD2 (6 bases each). Per germline, CDR1 DFQATT and CDR2 SNEGSKA (reference sequence). CDR3 length equals 13 residues. V was trimmed by 5 bases and J by 2 bases, leaving 13 bases between them. DNA of the CDR3: TGCAGTGCTCGTAAGGGGGGTACCTACGAGCAGTACTTC. This encodes CSARKGGTYEQYF.